The 12 T cell receptor beta chains listed next were all sequenced from one sample in a study of T cells after yellow fever vaccination (dated by TCRdb to between 2018 and 2021). The sample's treatment or condition label is to be understood as: live attenuated yellow fever vaccine strain. The library was made by 5' RACE. Data came from an Illumina HiSeq 2500. The public reads were reanalyzed by TCRdb: fastp trimming at Q25, MiXCR alignment, in-frame beta chains only. Rows are unified per CDR3 protein, each entry keeping the most common DNA and genes. The sample yields more than 95,000 distinct CDR3 sequences; more than 6.5% were counted once. The leading ten clones occupy roughly 2.6% of the sample. Sequencing was performed on CD4+ T cells sorted from PBMCs, taken less than 11 days after the first yellow fever vaccination. The source is a man between 18 and 29 years old who received the YFV17D yellow fever vaccine.

This clonotype was detected ten times or more. This chain uses TRBV5-1 with TRBJ2-1, with 9 bases aligning to TRBD2. The CDR3 contains 15 residues. Germline trimming cut 3 bases from V and 9 bases from J; bases unmatched to any gene: 10. Germline V CDR1 and CDR2: SGHRS, YFSETQ. The CDR3 DNA is TGCGCCAGCAGCTCGGGTGGCGGGGGGGCCCGTGAGCAGTTCTTC. This sequence encodes CASSSGGGGAREQFF.

In this sample, this clonotype turned up many times. This sequence joins TRBV20-1 and TRBJ1-3; 8 bases agree with TRBD1. V trimming: 6 bases; J trimming: 3 bases; junction bases outside the gene matches: 7. The CDR3 spans 14 residues. The germline CDR1 and CDR2 sequences are DFQATT and SNEGSKA (reference sequence). The CDR3 loop reads CSAPTGDGGNTIYF. CDR3 DNA: TGCAGTGCCCCGACAGGGGATGGTGGAAACACCATATATTTT.

This clonotype has a count of ten or more. V usage is TRBV12-3 or TRBV12-4 and J usage is TRBJ2-4, with 8 bases identical to TRBD1. This CDR3 has 15 residues. V shed 8 bases, J shed 8 bases, and the junction held 14 bases outside the gene matches. CDR3 DNA sequence: TGTGCCAGCCGGCGACAGGGGCTTATCCGAGACATTCAGTACTTC. Translating it yields CASRRQGLIRDIQYF.

In this sample, this clonotype turned up a few times. The chain joins TRBV9 to TRBJ1-6; 7 nucleotides align to TRBD1. Per the germline V gene, CDR1 is SGDLS and CDR2 is YYNGEE. The CDR3 covers 12 residues. With V trimmed by 4 bases and J by 10 bases, 2 bases remained unmatched. CDR3 nucleotides: TGTGCCAGCAGCTCACAGGGGTCACCCCTCCACTTT. The encoded protein is CASSSQGSPLHF.

The sample holds many counts of this clonotype. CDR3 bases: TGTGCCAGCAGCTTGGGACTATCCAATGAGCAGTTCTTC. Amino acids: CASSLGLSNEQFF. This chain connects TRBV11-2 to TRBJ2-1; TRBD2 agrees at 7 bases. After removal of 3 bases from V and 6 bases from J, the junction contained 2 bases not matched to a gene. Germline V CDR1 and CDR2: SGHAT, FQNNGV. The CDR3 length is 13 residues.

Ten or more counts support this clonotype. The rearrangement links TRBV29-1 to TRBJ1-2, with a tentative D call TRBD1 (5 bases). Germline V gene sequence: CDR1 SQVTM, CDR2 ANQGSEA. Trimming removed 3 bases at V and 6 bases at J, with 8 bases between. The CDR3 is 11 amino acids. In DNA form, the CDR3 reads TGCAGCGTTGATGGAGGGGATGGCTACACCTTC. This encodes CSVDGGDGYTF. Combining the CDR3 with reference TRBV29-1 and TRBJ1-2 gives the whole variable domain SAVISQKPSRDICQRGTSLTIQCQVDSQVTMMFWYRQQPGQSLTLIATANQGSEATYESGFVIDKFPISRPNLTFSTLTVSNMSPEDSSIYLCSVDGGDGYTFGSGTRLTVV.

This clonotype has ten or more counts. V usage is TRBV4-3 and J usage is TRBJ1-1, with D possibly being TRBD1 (5 bases). The CDR3 is made up of 15 amino acids. CDR1 and CDR2 from the germline V gene are LGHNA and YSLEER. V was cut by 0 bases and J by 2 bases, with 10 bases left in between. The CDR3 nucleotides read TGCGCCAGCAGCCAAGAAGCGGGGCTTAACACTGAAGCTTTCTTT. Its protein product is CASSQEAGLNTEAFF.

Ten or more counts support this clonotype. The gene calls are TRBV7-2 and TRBJ2-3, with TRBD1 identical over 9 bases. In germline, CDR1 is SGHTA, CDR2 FQGNSA. With 5 bases clipped from V and 14 bases from J, the junction kept 14 bases outside the gene matches. The CDR3 is 14 residues long. CDR3 residues: CASSPGTGWATLYF. The CDR3 DNA reads TGTGCCAGCAGCCCCGGGACAGGGTGGGCGACCCTGTATTTT.

The chain has TRBV7-3 and TRBJ2-2, with D tentatively TRBD2 (5 bases). This CDR3 has 15 residues. CDR1 and CDR2 from the germline V gene are SGHTA and FQGTGA. The V end was cut by 5 bases, the J end by 0 bases, with 10 bases between. The CDR3, as DNA: TGTGCCAGCAGCCCGGGAATGACGAACACCGGGGAGCTGTTTTTT. Encoded protein: CASSPGMTNTGELFF.

This clonotype was counted ten times or more. The chain carries TRBV11-2 and TRBJ1-3, with a possible D match to TRBD1 (6 bases). The CDR3 consists of 14 residues. Trimming pared 6 bases from V and 0 bases from J, leaving 9 bases between. CDR1 and CDR2 (germline): SGHAT, FQNNGV. Here the CDR3 reads CASRSRGSGNTIYF. Written as DNA, the CDR3 is TGTGCCAGCAGGTCCAGGGGCTCTGGAAACACCATATATTTT.

The chain combines TRBV5-1 with TRBJ2-2, with unresolved D. Trimming removed 2 bases from V and 8 bases from J, with 16 bases in between. The CDR3 loop spans 15 amino acids. The V gene's germline CDR1 is SGHRS and CDR2 YFSETQ. The CDR3 protein is CASSFTRASSGELFF. For the CDR3, the DNA is TGCGCCAGCAGCTTCACCCGGGCCTCGAGTGGGGAGCTGTTTTTT.

In this sample, this clonotype turned up many times. V is TRBV20-1 and J is TRBJ1-1; D gene ambiguous. Trimming took off 2 bases at V and 0 bases at J, with 10 bases between the two ends. CDR3 length equals 14 residues. The germline CDR1 and CDR2 sequences are DFQATT and SNEGSKA (reference sequence). The CDR3 loop is CSARSRTVNTEAFF. CDR3 bases: TGCAGTGCTAGAAGCAGGACGGTGAACACTGAAGCTTTCTTT.